A selection of T cell receptor beta chains follows, all from one sample in a study of cytomegalovirus exposure and HLA in healthy donors. Repertoires were generated with immunoSEQ multiplex PCR, while TCRdb's copy carries only in-frame clones and drops some. Counted here are 120,000 or so clones, roughly 80% occurring once; the ten biggest clones make up roughly 2.5%. Sequences were obtained from PBMCs. These receptors were obtained from a woman aged 40 to 49 in good health and CMV-seropositive. The CDR3 runs from the conserved cysteine through the conserved F or W. The D gene is left open where the match is weak. Where a row states a size, it is once, few, many or the class of an expanded clone; other rows omit it.

V gene,J gene,CDR3 length,clone size,D gene,CDR3 protein,CDR3 DNA
TRBV29-1,TRBJ1-1,13,once,.,CSVVAGSTTEAFF,TGCAGCGTTGTGGCAGGGTCGACCACTGAAGCTTTCTTT
TRBV7-2,TRBJ2-7,14,few,.,CASSLSLRDHEQYF,TGTGCCAGCAGCTTAAGCCTGCGGGACCACGAGCAGTACTTC
TRBV2,TRBJ2-2,13,once,.,CASSPSESGELFF,TGTGCCAGCAGCCCGAGTGAATCCGGGGAGCTGTTTTTT
TRBV13,TRBJ2-7,15,.,TRBD2,CASSLVTSVSYEQYF,TGTGCCAGCAGCTTAGTCACTAGCGTCTCCTACGAGCAGTACTTC
TRBV27,TRBJ1-1,13,.,.,CASSFGGWAEAFF,TGTGCCAGCAGTTTTGGAGGGTGGGCTGAAGCTTTCTTT
TRBV2,TRBJ1-5,15,.,.,CASSEGLQMNQPQHF,TGTGCCAGCAGTGAAGGTCTACAGATGAATCAGCCCCAGCATTTT
TRBV25-1,TRBJ1-4,13,.,.,CASRRTANEKLFF,TGTGCCAGCAGGCGAACGGCTAATGAAAAACTGTTTTTT
TRBV2,TRBJ1-1,12,.,.,CASSRQNTEAFF,TGTGCCAGCAGCAGACAGAACACTGAAGCTTTCTTT
TRBV18,TRBJ2-1,17,.,TRBD1,CASSKKGQGSSYNEQFF,TGTGCCAGCTCTAAGAAAGGACAGGGGAGTTCCTACAATGAGCAGTTCTTC
TRBV18,TRBJ2-1,16,.,TRBD1,CASSPPGQGGYNEQFF,TGTGCCAGCTCACCACCGGGACAGGGGGGATACAATGAGCAGTTCTTC
TRBV7-2,TRBJ1-1,14,.,TRBD1,CASSLWTGVTEAFF,TGTGCCAGCAGCTTATGGACAGGGGTCACTGAAGCTTTCTTT
TRBV5-1,TRBJ2-7,14,.,TRBD1,CASSLGTGGYEQYF,TGCGCCAGCAGCTTGGGGACAGGGGGCTACGAGCAGTACTTC
TRBV15,TRBJ1-5,17,.,.,CATSRDAPRQGNQPQHF,TGTGCCACCAGCAGAGACGCCCCCCGACAGGGCAATCAGCCCCAGCATTTT
TRBV5-1,TRBJ2-7,14,.,TRBD1,CASSSGTAWSEQYF,TGCGCCAGCAGCTCCGGGACAGCCTGGAGTGAGCAGTACTTC
TRBV2,TRBJ2-7,15,.,TRBD1,CASSDDRDGTYEQYF,TGTGCCAGCAGTGATGACAGGGATGGAACCTACGAGCAGTACTTC
TRBV27,TRBJ2-3,17,.,TRBD2,CASSLRETSGSTDTQYF,TGTGCCAGCAGTTTACGAGAGACTAGCGGTAGCACAGATACGCAGTATTTT
TRBV2,TRBJ2-3,15,.,.,CASSLGGISTDTQYF,TGTGCCAGCAGTCTTGGGGGGATCAGCACAGATACGCAGTATTTT
TRBV19,TRBJ1-4,15,.,TRBD1,CASRPDREANEKLFF,TGTGCCAGTAGACCCGACAGGGAAGCTAATGAAAAACTGTTTTTT
TRBV7-2,TRBJ1-1,15,few,.,CASSPEWGLTTEAFF,TGTGCCAGCAGCCCTGAGTGGGGGCTGACCACTGAAGCTTTCTTT
TRBV5-1,TRBJ1-2,15,.,.,CASSLVAPQGGGYTF,TGCGCCAGCAGCTTGGTAGCTCCCCAAGGGGGTGGCTACACCTTC
TRBV7-6,TRBJ2-3,15,.,TRBD2,CASSLTPGGIDTQYF,TGTGCCAGCAGCTTAACCCCGGGAGGTATAGATACGCAGTATTTT
TRBV28,TRBJ1-5,15,.,.,CASSFPGGGNQPQHF,TGTGCCAGCAGCTTCCCCGGGGGGGGCAATCAGCCCCAGCATTTT
TRBV10-2,TRBJ1-5,14,.,.,CASSEGGGNQPQHF,TGCGCCAGCAGTGAGGGGGGCGGTAATCAGCCCCAGCATTTT
TRBV5-1,TRBJ2-7,16,.,TRBD2,CASSLGGASGTYEQYF,TGCGCCAGCAGTTTGGGGGGGGCTAGCGGGACCTACGAGCAGTACTTC
TRBV2,TRBJ1-3,17,.,TRBD1,CASSEAGGDFTGNTIYF,TGTGCCAGCAGTGAAGCAGGGGGCGATTTTACTGGAAACACCATATATTTT
TRBV28,TRBJ1-1,11,.,.,CASSLHSMAFF,TGTGCCAGCAGTTTGCACAGTATGGCTTTCTTT
TRBV7-3,TRBJ1-1,13,.,.,CASRYNRETEAFF,TGTGCCAGCAGGTATAACAGGGAGACTGAAGCTTTCTTT
TRBV9,TRBJ1-6,15,.,.,CASSVGIVYNSPLHF,TGTGCCAGCAGCGTAGGCATCGTCTATAATTCCCCCCTCCACTTT
TRBV6-1,TRBJ1-2,14,once,TRBD1,CASSAGTGGVGYTF,TGTGCCAGCAGTGCGGGGACAGGGGGCGTTGGCTACACCTTC
TRBV27,TRBJ1-1,14,.,.,CASRTRSGNTEAFF,TGTGCCAGCAGAACCCGGTCAGGGAACACTGAAGCTTTCTTT
TRBV4-3,TRBJ1-4,17,.,TRBD1,CASSHGAGGLANEKLFF,TGCGCCAGCAGCCACGGAGCAGGGGGCCTGGCTAATGAAAAACTGTTTTTT
TRBV7-2,TRBJ2-5,14,.,.,CASSTSPTRGTQYF,TGTGCCAGCAGCACCTCGCCGACGCGGGGGACCCAGTACTTC
TRBV19,TRBJ2-2,19,.,TRBD2,CASTLSGLAGPLGTGELFF,TGTGCCAGTACCCTATCGGGACTAGCGGGGCCTTTGGGCACCGGGGAGCTGTTTTTT
TRBV7-3,TRBJ2-3,16,.,TRBD2,CASSISGTSGPTTQYF,TGTGCCAGCAGCATCTCCGGGACTAGCGGGCCTACGACGCAGTATTTT
TRBV11-2,TRBJ1-2,17,.,TRBD1,CASSLDWGQGAYYGYTF,TGTGCCAGCAGCTTAGATTGGGGACAGGGGGCTTACTATGGCTACACCTTC
TRBV5-6,TRBJ1-4,16,.,.,CASSLVTPSGDEKLFF,TGTGCCAGCAGCTTGGTCACGCCGTCAGGGGATGAAAAACTGTTTTTT
TRBV27,TRBJ1-4,15,.,TRBD1,CASAGQGRRREKLFF,TGTGCCAGCGCCGGACAGGGGAGGCGTCGTGAAAAACTGTTTTTT
TRBV6-1,TRBJ2-7,16,.,TRBD1,CASSERTGGSSYEQYF,TGTGCCAGCAGTGAAAGGACAGGGGGGAGCTCCTACGAGCAGTACTTC
TRBV4-2,TRBJ2-1,14,.,TRBD2,CASSRLASYNEQFF,TGTGCCAGCAGCCGACTAGCGAGCTACAATGAGCAGTTCTTC
TRBV27,TRBJ1-1,14,.,.,CASSLTGGRTEAFF,TGTGCCAGCAGTTTAACCGGGGGTCGCACTGAAGCTTTCTTT
TRBV2,TRBJ2-1,14,.,.,CASSVGRGGDEQFF,TGTGCCAGCAGTGTGGGAAGGGGGGGTGATGAGCAGTTCTTC
TRBV13,TRBJ1-6,18,.,TRBD1,CASSSTGNPGSYNSPLHF,TGTGCCAGCAGCTCGACAGGGAACCCCGGCTCCTATAATTCACCCCTCCACTTT
TRBV4-2,TRBJ2-2,17,once,TRBD2,CASSQVLAGGGTGELFF,TGTGCCAGCAGCCAAGTACTAGCGGGAGGGGGGACCGGGGAGCTGTTTTTT
TRBV2,TRBJ1-1,14,.,TRBD1,CASSGDRGQFEAFF,TGTGCCAGCAGTGGGGACAGGGGGCAATTTGAAGCTTTCTTT
TRBV7-3,TRBJ2-5,17,.,TRBD1,CASSSGTGPPHQETQYF,TGTGCCAGCAGCTCCGGGACAGGGCCTCCTCACCAAGAGACCCAGTACTTC
TRBV2,TRBJ2-7,16,.,TRBD2,CASSPTIFTSGYEQYF,TGTGCCAGCAGTCCGACCATTTTCACTAGCGGCTACGAGCAGTACTTC
TRBV2,TRBJ2-7,11,once,.,CASSDNYEQYF,TGTGCCAGCAGTGACAACTACGAGCAGTACTTC
TRBV9,TRBJ1-6,16,.,.,CASSVALGAGNSPLHF,TGTGCCAGCAGCGTAGCTCTAGGGGCAGGGAATTCACCCCTCCACTTT
TRBV4-1,TRBJ2-7,17,.,TRBD2,CASSQVASGGASVEQYF,TGCGCCAGCAGCCAAGTCGCTAGCGGGGGGGCCTCGGTCGAGCAGTACTTC
TRBV19,TRBJ1-5,18,.,TRBD1,CASSMVPGQGASNQPQHF,TGTGCCAGTAGTATGGTCCCGGGACAGGGGGCGAGCAATCAGCCCCAGCATTTT
TRBV28,TRBJ1-2,16,few,.,CASSLFSREGHHGYTF,TGTGCCAGCAGTTTATTCTCCAGGGAGGGACATCATGGCTACACCTTC